This T cell receptor beta chain derives from a study of CD8+CD57+ T cells in acquired aplastic anemia. On the study more broadly: Sorted CD4+ and CD8+ cells yielded roughly 3.1 ug of DNA on average.

Both TCR beta VDJ combination and CDR3 sequence profiling were carried out. Genomic DNA was the template for this profiling. TCRdb passed the reads through MiXCR, listing each CDR3 protein once. The sample includes 150,000 to 200,000 distinct CDR3 sequences, about 64% of them seen just once. The CDR3 is made up of 12 amino acids. Between the trimmed V and J ends, which lost 10 bases and 4 bases, there was a span of 13 bases. The germline gives CDR1 WNHNN, CDR2 SYGVQD (reference sequence). This clonotype was picked up one time. The chain couples TRBV10-1 to TRBJ1-1; D may be TRBD1 (6 bases). Specimen: sorted CD4+, CD8+, or CD8+CD57+ T cells (not recorded which) from PBMCs. The TCR sequence derives from a human donor with severe aplastic anemia or a healthy control (not recorded which). CDR3: CAINRESTEAFF. CDR3 nucleotides: TGCGCCATCAACAGGGAGAGCACTGAAGCTTTCTTT.